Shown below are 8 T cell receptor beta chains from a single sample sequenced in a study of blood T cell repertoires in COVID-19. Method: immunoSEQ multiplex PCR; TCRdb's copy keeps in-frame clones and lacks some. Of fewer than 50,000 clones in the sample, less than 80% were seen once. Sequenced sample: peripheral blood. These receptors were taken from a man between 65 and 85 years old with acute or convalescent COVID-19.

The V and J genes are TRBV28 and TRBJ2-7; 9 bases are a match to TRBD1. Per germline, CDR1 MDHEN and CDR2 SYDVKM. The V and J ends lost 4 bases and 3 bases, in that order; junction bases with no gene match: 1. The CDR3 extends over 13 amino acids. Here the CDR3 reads CASSWDRVYEQYF. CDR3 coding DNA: TGTGCCAGCAGTTGGGACAGGGTCTACGAGCAGTACTTC.

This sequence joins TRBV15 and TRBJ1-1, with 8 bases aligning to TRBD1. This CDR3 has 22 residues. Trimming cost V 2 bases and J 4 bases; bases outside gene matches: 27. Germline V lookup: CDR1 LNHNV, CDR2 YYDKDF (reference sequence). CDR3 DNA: TGTGCCACCAGCAGACCGTTTGGAGGACAGGGAAAAGACGGTGGTAGGGGCACTGAAGCTTTCTTT. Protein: CATSRPFGGQGKDGGRGTEAFF.

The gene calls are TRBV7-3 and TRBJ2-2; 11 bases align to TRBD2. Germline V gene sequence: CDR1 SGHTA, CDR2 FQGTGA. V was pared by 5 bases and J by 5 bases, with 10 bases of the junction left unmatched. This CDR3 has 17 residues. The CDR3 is CASSVSGGATPTGELFF. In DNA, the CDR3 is TGTGCCAGCAGCGTTAGCGGGGGGGCAACGCCGACCGGGGAGCTGTTTTTT. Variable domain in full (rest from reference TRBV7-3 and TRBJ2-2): GAGVSQTPSNKVTEKGKYVELRCDPISGHTALYWYRQSLGQGPEFLIYFQGTGAADDSGLPNDRFFAVRPEGSVSTLKIQRTERGDSAVYLCASSVSGGATPTGELFFGEGSRLTVL.

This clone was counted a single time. The CDR3 is CASSQSVEQFF. The CDR3, as DNA: TGTGCCAGCAGCCAATCGGTTGAGCAGTTCTTC. This chain uses TRBV14 with TRBJ2-1; D remains ambiguous. V lost 2 bases and J lost 9, with 5 bases in between. Germline-derived CDR1 and CDR2 are SGHDN and FVKESK. The CDR3 has 11 residues.

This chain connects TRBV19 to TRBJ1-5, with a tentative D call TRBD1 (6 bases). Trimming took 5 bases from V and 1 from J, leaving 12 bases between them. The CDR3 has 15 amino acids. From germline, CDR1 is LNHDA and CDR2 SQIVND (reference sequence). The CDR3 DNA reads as TGTGCCAGTAGTCCGTGGGACACCAGCAATCAGCCCCAGCATTTT. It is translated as CASSPWDTSNQPQHF.

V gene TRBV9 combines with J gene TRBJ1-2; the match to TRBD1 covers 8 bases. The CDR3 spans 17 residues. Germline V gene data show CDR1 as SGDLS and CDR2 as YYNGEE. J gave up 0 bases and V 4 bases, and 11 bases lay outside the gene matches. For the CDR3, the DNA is TGTGCCAGCAGCCCCCAGTGGACAGGGAACCCTAACTATGGCTACACCTTC. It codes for CASSPQWTGNPNYGYTF.

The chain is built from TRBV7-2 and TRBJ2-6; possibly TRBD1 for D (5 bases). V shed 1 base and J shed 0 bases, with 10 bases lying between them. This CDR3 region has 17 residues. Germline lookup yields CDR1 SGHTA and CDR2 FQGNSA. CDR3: CASSLGQLDSGANVLTF. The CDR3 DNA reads TGTGCCAGCAGCTTAGGACAGCTAGACTCTGGGGCCAACGTCCTGACTTTC.

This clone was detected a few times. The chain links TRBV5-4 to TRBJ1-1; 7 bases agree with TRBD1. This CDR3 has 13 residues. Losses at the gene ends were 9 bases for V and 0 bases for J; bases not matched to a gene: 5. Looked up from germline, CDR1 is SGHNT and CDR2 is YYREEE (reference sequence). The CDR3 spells CATRGQLNTEAFF. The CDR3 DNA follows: TGTGCCACCCGGGGACAGTTGAACACTGAAGCTTTCTTT.